Presented here are 23 T cell receptor beta chains from one specimen sequenced in a study of identical twins (dated by TCRdb to the mid-2010s). To prepare the library, 5' RACE was applied. Instrument on record: Illumina HiSeq 2000. TCRdb took the public reads, trimmed them with fastp at Q25, ran MiXCR for clone calling and kept in-frame beta chains. Identical CDR3 proteins give one entry, which carries the most common genes and DNA. The sample table records approximately 220,000 distinct CDR3 sequences; 6% to 8% of these occur just once. The ten largest clones add up to 5% to 6% of the sample. This sample was shared with a second study, whose subject was yellow fever vaccine responses in identical twins.

Sequenced: CD8+ T cells sorted from blood. Receptor source: a woman between 18 and 30 years old in good health.

The chain has TRBV10-3 and TRBJ2-2; no definite D call. Germline CDR1 is ENHRY and CDR2 is SYGVKD. CDR3 size: 14 residues. V was pared by 6 bases and J by 3 bases, with 11 bases between. The CDR3 region has the DNA TGTGCCATCAGAATCGACTCCTACACCGGGGAGCTGTTTTTT. Its protein product is CAIRIDSYTGELFF.

This clonotype occurred a few times. The chain's CDR3 is CASSILAGGNEQFF. In DNA form, the CDR3 reads TGTGCCAGTAGTATACTAGCGGGAGGCAATGAGCAGTTCTTC. This chain joins TRBV19 and TRBJ2-1; 11 nucleotides align to TRBD2. Germline V CDR1 and CDR2: LNHDA, SQIVND (reference sequence). V gave up 2 bases and J gave up 6 bases; unmatched junction bases: 0. The CDR3 covers 14 residues.

This clonotype was found many times. The CDR3 sequence: CASSQGQGVFNEQFF. The CDR3 DNA is TGTGCCAGCAGCCAAGGACAGGGAGTATTCAATGAGCAGTTCTTC. The chain couples TRBV11-2 to TRBJ2-1, with TRBD1 identical over 8 bases. J lost 6 bases, V lost 5 bases, and 9 bases had no gene match. CDR3 length equals 15 residues. CDR1 SGHAT and CDR2 FQNNGV come from the germline V gene.

This clonotype was observed many times. This chain joins TRBV4-1 and TRBJ2-1; 9 nucleotides agree with TRBD2. V gave up 2 bases and J gave up 2 bases; unmatched junction bases: 7. Germline CDR1 and CDR2: MGHRA and YSYEKL. The CDR3 contains 17 residues. CDR3 sequence: CASSQSLSGGTYNEQFF. The DNA for the CDR3 is TGCGCCAGCAGCCAATCCCTCAGCGGGGGGACCTACAATGAGCAGTTCTTC.

V is TRBV19 and J is TRBJ2-2; D call uncertain. Per germline, CDR1 LNHDA and CDR2 SQIVND (reference sequence). V was cut by 3 bases and J by 6 bases, with 5 bases left in between. The CDR3 consists of 12 residues. The CDR3 DNA follows: TGTGCCAGTAGTATGTGGGCCGGGGAGCTGTTTTTT. It encodes CASSMWAGELFF.

V is TRBV7-8 and J is TRBJ2-1; the D gene is possibly TRBD2 (6 bases). The DNA matches TRBJ2-7 better at its end, which makes the J call doubtful. There are 15 residues in the CDR3. Germline loops: CDR1 SGHVS, CDR2 FQNEAQ. CDR3 residues: CASSLVPSDNNEQYF. CDR3 in DNA: TGTGCCAGCAGCTTAGTCCCTAGCGATAACAATGAGCAGTACTTC.

This clonotype was seen a few times. V is TRBV4-2 and J is TRBJ2-3; D not certain. The V and J ends lost 0 bases and 8 bases respectively, with 6 bases between them. The CDR3 covers 12 residues. CDR1 and CDR2 (germline): LGHNA, YNFKEQ. The CDR3 loop is CASSQEGPTQYF. CDR3 nucleotides: TGTGCCAGCAGCCAAGAAGGCCCTACGCAGTATTTT.

The gene calls are TRBV5-6 and TRBJ2-3; 9 bases agree with TRBD1. J gave up 1 base and V 4 bases, and 10 bases lay outside the gene matches. Germline V lookup: CDR1 SGHDT, CDR2 YYEEEE. CDR3 length equals 17 residues. Here the CDR3 DNA reads TGTGCCAGCAGCCAAGACAGGGGGAGCCTCCGCACAGATACGCAGTATTTT. Protein sequence: CASSQDRGSLRTDTQYF.

V gene TRBV9 combines with J gene TRBJ2-7, with D perhaps TRBD1 (7 bases). V was cut by 7 bases and J by 9 bases, with 17 bases left in between. CDR3 length equals 12 residues. From germline, CDR1 is SGDLS and CDR2 YYNGEE. The CDR3 sequence: CASGPEGAGQYF. As DNA, the CDR3 is TGTGCCAGCGGCCCGGAGGGGGCTGGGCAGTACTTC. The full variable domain, its missing parts supplied by reference TRBV9 and TRBJ2-7, is DSGVTQTPKHLITATGQRVTLRCSPRSGDLSVYWYQQSLDQGLQFLIQYYNGEERAKGNILERFSAQQFPDLHSELNLSSLELGDSALYFCASGPEGAGQYFGPGTRLTVT.

The V call is TRBV20-1, the J call TRBJ2-7, with D unresolved. The CDR3 is made up of 12 amino acids. V shed 0 bases and J shed 1 base, with 4 bases lying between them. Germline V gene sequence: CDR1 DFQATT, CDR2 SNEGSKA (reference sequence). As DNA, the CDR3 is TGCAGTGCTAGAGATCATTCCTACGAGCAGTACTTC. Encoded protein: CSARDHSYEQYF.

The chain links TRBV5-6 to TRBJ2-5; tentatively, D is TRBD1 or TRBD2 (6 bases each). Germline CDR1 SGHDT, CDR2 YYEEEE. Deletions cut 0 bases from V and 0 bases from J, with 15 bases between. CDR3 length: 17 residues. The DNA for the CDR3 is TGTGCCAGCAGCTTGGCCATGGGGGGCGCGGACCAAGAGACCCAGTACTTC. As protein: CASSLAMGGADQETQYF.

This chain joins TRBV12-5 and TRBJ2-3; D unresolved. The germline V gene has CDR1 LGHNT and CDR2 FRNRAP. Trimming pared 6 bases from V and 4 bases from J, leaving 23 bases between. The CDR3 covers 17 residues. The CDR3 reads CASGQPRSEALADTQYF. The DNA for the CDR3 is TGTGCTAGTGGCCAGCCGCGGAGCGAGGCCCTCGCAGATACGCAGTATTTT.

At least ten counts were recorded for this clonotype. This chain links TRBV11-2 with TRBJ2-1, with 12 bases aligning to TRBD2. Per germline, CDR1 SGHAT and CDR2 FQNNGV. V dropped 8 bases and J dropped 4; count of bases not matched to a gene: 3. This CDR3 is built from 14 residues. CDR3 loop: CASGLAGGYNEQFF. As DNA, the CDR3 is TGTGCCAGCGGGCTAGCGGGGGGGTACAATGAGCAGTTCTTC.

The table lists this clonotype with many counts. The rearrangement uses TRBV29-1 and TRBJ1-2, with no clear D. Germline CDR1 and CDR2: SQVTM and ANQGSEA. The V end lost 7 bases, the J end lost 5 bases, and 14 bases lay between the germline ends. The CDR3 contains 12 residues. In nucleotides, the CDR3 is TGCAGCGGATCGGGCACTCCTTATGGCTACACCTTC. Translated: CSGSGTPYGYTF.

The sample holds a few counts of this clonotype. This rearrangement joins TRBV12-3 or TRBV12-4 to TRBJ2-3, with D tentatively TRBD2 (5 bases). CDR3 length equals 11 residues. The ends were cut back, 10 bases at V and 8 bases at J, with 13 bases in the middle. DNA for the CDR3: TGTGCCATTAACACTGAGGGTACGCAGTATTTT. Its translation: CAINTEGTQYF.

This clonotype was observed many times. The chain joins TRBV4-1 to TRBJ2-1, with TRBD2 identical over 12 bases. Germline V gene lookup returns CDR1 MGHRA and CDR2 YSYEKL. J was trimmed by 8 bases and V by 2 bases; bases with no gene match: 10. The CDR3 has 17 amino acids. CDR3 coding DNA: TGCGCCAGCAGCCAATCTAGCGGGGGGGTCAGCGTAGATGAGCAGTTCTTC. This encodes CASSQSSGGVSVDEQFF.

The CDR3 spells CASSLGAGVFTDTQYF. In nucleotides, the CDR3 is TGTGCCAGCAGCTTAGGTGCGGGAGTGTTCACTGATACGCAGTATTTT. This chain links TRBV7-6 with TRBJ2-3; 7 bases are shared with TRBD2. V shed 1 base, J shed 6 bases, and the junction held 10 bases outside the gene matches. CDR1 and CDR2 from the germline V gene are SGHVS and FNYEAQ. The CDR3 is 16 amino acids.

The V and J genes are TRBV4-1 and TRBJ1-6; D unclear. CDR1 MGHRA and CDR2 YSYEKL come from the germline V gene. The V gene lost 1 base and the J gene lost 11 bases, with 6 bases spanning the gap. The CDR3 has 12 amino acids. The CDR3 sequence: CASSQGVAPLHF. CDR3 DNA sequence: TGCGCCAGCAGCCAAGGGGTCGCACCCCTCCACTTT.

The V gene is TRBV29-1, the J gene TRBJ2-1, with D tentatively TRBD1 or TRBD2 (5 bases each). From germline, CDR1 is SQVTM and CDR2 ANQGSEA. The CDR3 has 15 amino acids. Deletions cut 4 bases from V and 8 bases from J, with 21 bases between. The CDR3 nucleotides are TGCAGCGTTGCTGTGGGGATGGGGGTTAGGGATGAGCAGTTCTTC. Translation: CSVAVGMGVRDEQFF.

In its sample, this clonotype was seen many times. This rearrangement joins TRBV24-1 to TRBJ2-2, with 11 bases identical to TRBD2. The CDR3 runs 17 residues. CDR1 KGHDR and CDR2 SFDVKD come from the germline V gene. Trimming removed 4 bases from V and 3 bases from J; junction bases left unmatched: 6. For the CDR3, the DNA is TGTGCCACCAGTGACGCGACTAGCGGGACCTACACCGGGGAGCTGTTTTTT. Translation gives CATSDATSGTYTGELFF.

The chain joins TRBV6-5 to TRBJ2-5; TRBD1 matches at 10 bases. V dropped 0 bases and J dropped 7; count of bases not matched to a gene: 2. CDR1 and CDR2 (germline): MNHEY, SVGAGI. The CDR3 contains 14 residues. For the CDR3, the DNA is TGTGCCAGCAGTTACTCGGACAGGGGGACGACCCAGTACTTC. Amino acid sequence: CASSYSDRGTTQYF.

The chain recombines TRBV12-3 or TRBV12-4 with TRBJ2-3, with D unresolved. The CDR3 contains 14 residues. V dropped 3 bases and J dropped 3 bases, with 10 bases sitting between them. The DNA for the CDR3 is TGTGCCAGCAGTTTCCTAGGGCGGACAGATACGCAGTATTTT. It yields the protein CASSFLGRTDTQYF.

This clonotype was picked up a small number of times. CDR3 nucleotides: TGTGCCAGCAGTACCGGGACTAGCGTGGTCGGGGAGCTGTTTTTT. This encodes CASSTGTSVVGELFF. The chain combines TRBV2 with TRBJ2-2; 10 bases agree with TRBD2. Per the germline V gene, CDR1 is SNHLY and CDR2 is FYNNEI. J lost 7 bases, V lost 5 bases, and 7 bases had no gene match. The CDR3 length is 15 residues.